This T cell receptor beta chain is from a study of post-analysis software for immune sequencing data. Overall study: Disease trajectories encompassed relapsing-remitting, secondary progressive and progressive-relapsing multiple sclerosis. Study outcomes and limitations: Included in a set of about five TRBV segments more frequent in patients than controls were TRBV5-6, TRBV5-1 and TRBV20-1. A significant reduction in normalized Chao1 diversity was observed in multiple sclerosis patients versus controls.

Tagging with unique molecular identifiers was a feature of the TCR beta cDNA libraries. T cells, roughly 0.95 to 10 million of them, yielded some 500,000 cDNA molecules. A single record per CDR3 protein comes from TCRdb applying MiXCR to the PCR reads. The sample yields fewer than 850,000 distinct CDR3 sequences, less than 35% seen once. CDR1 and CDR2 from the germline V gene are MDHEN and SYDVKM. Germline trimming cut 6 bases from V and 7 bases from J; bases unmatched to any gene: 12. The CDR3 is made up of 15 amino acids. This clonotype appeared a few times. Its antigen is still unknown. The receptor's source is a girl aged 5 to 17 with multiple sclerosis. Sequenced input: blood. This sequence joins TRBV28 and TRBJ2-7, with 10 positions matching TRBD2. The CDR3 sequence is CASSPLAGGPREQYF. In nucleotides, the CDR3 is TGTGCCAGCAGCCCGTTAGCGGGAGGCCCCCGGGAGCAGTACTTC.